The clone carrying this T cell receptor (beta chain) was detected ten times or more. What it binds is unknown. This record comes from a study of cytomegalovirus exposure and HLA in healthy donors. Study results and caveats: Later on, a genetic analysis was performed. It linked a missense variant in DCLRE1C with V- and J-gene trimming of TCR beta. Relative to the approximately 700-donor mean, N-insertions were reportedly fewer in an Asian-associated ancestry cluster in a later analysis.

This PCR relied on a set of 60 Vbeta primers and 13 Jbeta primers. TCRdb's table, derived via immunoSEQ multiplex PCR, lists solely in-frame clones and lacks some. Of 150,000 to 180,000 clones detected, 65% to 80% appear once; the ten largest clones hold less than 3.5%. In germline, CDR1 is MNHEY, CDR2 SVGAGI. V was clipped by 8 bases and J by 2 bases; unmatched bases: 5. The CDR3 covers 13 residues. This clonotype was obtained from a man aged 18 to 30 in good health and CMV-seronegative. The sample was PBMCs. The chain employs TRBV6-5 and TRBJ2-7, with 8 bases matching TRBD1. CDR3 amino acids: CASRTGFTYEQYF. DNA of the CDR3: TGTGCCAGCCGGACAGGGTTTACCTACGAGCAGTACTTC.